A single sample gave rise to the 13 T cell receptor beta chains below, sequenced in a study of blood T cell repertoires in COVID-19. Generated by immunoSEQ multiplex PCR, the TCRdb table keeps only in-frame clones and is missing some. The data hold fewer than 350,000 clones, with 70% to 90% observed a single time. Sequencing was carried out using peripheral blood. All receptors come from a woman in her 70s with COVID-19, enrolled during active disease.

This rearrangement joins TRBV30 to TRBJ1-3; unclear D gene. Germline assignment: CDR1 GTSNPN and CDR2 SVGIG (reference sequence). Trimming cost V 8 bases and J 0 bases, with 17 bases left between them. This CDR3 comprises 15 residues. The CDR3 loop is CAGHRTYSSGNTIYF. The CDR3 coding sequence is TGTGCCGGCCACCGGACTTACAGCTCTGGAAACACCATATATTTT.

Remarks on this clone: At one boundary the junction diverges from the germline segment, which might be a read error. The chain links TRBV7-8 to TRBJ2-1; TRBD2 might be the D (6 bases). The germline CDR1 and CDR2 sequences are SGHVS and FQNEAQ. The CDR3 totals 14 residues. The CDR3: CVSSRVGGRNEQFF. The DNA of the CDR3 is TGTGTCAGCAGCCGAGTCGGGGGACGCAATGAGCAGTTCTTC.

The V and J genes are TRBV10-3 and TRBJ2-7, with D maybe TRBD1 (7 bases). There are 17 residues in the CDR3. Per germline, CDR1 ENHRY and CDR2 SYGVKD. Trimming shortened V by 1 base and J by 3 bases, and 19 bases separated the two germline ends. This CDR3 is CAISEYGTLQGNYEQYF. The CDR3 DNA is TGTGCCATCAGTGAGTACGGGACTTTACAGGGGAACTACGAGCAGTACTTC.

This chain uses TRBV19 with TRBJ1-1; 9 bases agree with TRBD1. The CDR3 has 14 residues. V shed 9 bases and J 5 bases; nucleotides not matched to a gene: 10. Per germline, CDR1 LNHDA and CDR2 SQIVND (reference sequence). CDR3 nucleotides: TGTGCCAGCCACTCGACAGGGGGGAGGACTGAAGCTTTCTTT. Amino acids: CASHSTGGRTEAFF.

The chain recombines TRBV7-7 with TRBJ1-3, with 7 bases matching TRBD1. The CDR3 consists of 15 residues. After removal of 1 base from V and 3 bases from J, the junction contained 3 bases not matched to a gene. Germline V gene data show CDR1 as SSHAT and CDR2 as FNYEAQ (reference sequence). CDR3 nucleotides: TGTGCCAGCAGCTTAGGACCAGGGGGTGGAAACACCATATATTTT. This sequence encodes CASSLGPGGGNTIYF.

The rearrangement joins TRBV15 to TRBJ2-7, with TRBD2 identical over 9 bases. The V segment lost 3 bases and the J segment 1 base; nucleotides outside the gene matches: 7. Germline loops: CDR1 LNHNV, CDR2 YYDKDF (reference sequence). The CDR3 is made up of 16 amino acids. CDR3 bases: TGTGCCACCAGCAGGGCTAGCGGGGCCAAGTCCTACGAGCAGTACTTC. This translates into CATSRASGAKSYEQYF.

The chain joins TRBV7-9 to TRBJ1-2; D may be TRBD1 (6 bases). The germline V gene has CDR1 SEHNR and CDR2 FQNEAQ (reference sequence). The CDR3 has 14 residues. The ends were cut back, 5 bases at V and 0 bases at J, with 10 bases in the middle. The DNA for the CDR3 is TGTGCCAGCAGCCCCAGGGGAGCTAACTATGGCTACACCTTC. It yields the protein CASSPRGANYGYTF.

The rearrangement joins TRBV5-1 to TRBJ2-2, with 13 positions matching TRBD2. The V gene end was trimmed by 4 bases and the J gene end by 1 base; junction bases not matched to a gene: 7. The CDR3 is made up of 18 amino acids. Germline V lookup: CDR1 SGHRS, CDR2 YFSETQ. Written as DNA, the CDR3 is TGCGCCAGCAGCCCTGGGACTAGCGGGGCGATGAACACCGGGGAGCTGTTTTTT. This encodes CASSPGTSGAMNTGELFF.

This clone was seen a few times. The chain links TRBV6-2 or TRBV6-3 to TRBJ1-2, with D unresolved. V was pared by 3 bases and J by 4 bases, with 6 bases between. This CDR3 spans 12 amino acids. Germline CDR1 MNHEY, CDR2 SVGEGT. Here the CDR3 reads CASSYTPYGYTF. CDR3 in DNA: TGTGCCAGCAGTTATACTCCCTATGGCTACACCTTC.

The chain uses TRBV6-5 and TRBJ2-7; TRBD2 aligns across 11 bases. V was clipped by 0 bases and J by 11 bases; unmatched bases: 3. The CDR3 consists of 13 residues. Germline-derived CDR1 and CDR2 are MNHEY and SVGAGI. In DNA, the CDR3 is TGTGCCAGCAGTTACTCCCGACTAGCGGGGAAGTACTTC. Protein: CASSYSRLAGKYF.

The chain has TRBV2 and TRBJ2-4, with 9 bases fitting TRBD2. Trimming at V came to 0 bases and at J to 1 base, leaving 10 bases not matched to a gene. The CDR3 has 19 residues. The germline V gene encodes CDR1 SNHLY and CDR2 FYNNEI. The CDR3 bases are TGTGCCAGCAGTGAAGCAGTGATAGCGGGGGACCTTGCCAAAAACATTCAGTACTTC. This gives the protein CASSEAVIAGDLAKNIQYF.

This clone has only one observation. The chain links TRBV5-1 to TRBJ1-1; tentative D call: TRBD1 (6 bases). CDR1 is SGHRS, CDR2 YFSETQ, per germline. The germline V and J ends were trimmed by 0 bases and 5 bases, with 8 bases remaining between them. This CDR3 comprises 13 residues. CDR3 sequence reads: CASSLVTGTEAFF. The CDR3 DNA reads as TGCGCCAGCAGCTTGGTGACAGGAACTGAAGCTTTCTTT.

Only a few counts were recorded for this clone. CDR3 loop: CASSDRAPYEQYF. The CDR3 DNA is TGTGCCAGTAGCGACAGGGCCCCCTACGAGCAGTACTTC. The chain uses TRBV19 and TRBJ2-7; 7 positions match TRBD1. CDR3 length: 13 amino acids. Trimming at V came to 6 bases and at J to 2 bases, leaving 4 bases not matched to a gene. Germline V gene sequence: CDR1 LNHDA, CDR2 SQIVND (reference sequence).